The clone carrying this TCR beta chain was counted a few times. Its antigen remains unidentified. TCRdb reprocessed the 5' RACE reads with MiXCR, giving one entry per CDR3 protein. Counted here are some 400,000 distinct CDR3 sequences, approximately 18% occurring once; the ten biggest clones make up 15% to 20%. This sample is drawn from a study of T cells after yellow fever vaccination. Study-wide context: Fractions low in cell number were prepared with SMART-Seq v4 Ultra Low Input.

Overall study results and limits: The secondary response peaked faster, at day 5 versus 15, but was weaker. Abundant clonotypes from the bulk population could contaminate FACS-sorted repertoires.

The sample consisted of PBMCs, taken before the yellow fever booster vaccination. The TCR comes from a man aged 18 to 30 who received the YFV17D yellow fever vaccine.

The DNA of the CDR3 is TGCGCCAGCAGCTTTCCTGGGAACTACGAGCAGTACTTC. Translated, it gives CASSFPGNYEQYF. V is TRBV5-1 and J is TRBJ2-7, with no clear D. Per the germline V gene, CDR1 is SGHRS and CDR2 is YFSETQ. This CDR3 has 13 residues. The V and J ends lost 2 bases and 3 bases respectively, with 9 bases between them.